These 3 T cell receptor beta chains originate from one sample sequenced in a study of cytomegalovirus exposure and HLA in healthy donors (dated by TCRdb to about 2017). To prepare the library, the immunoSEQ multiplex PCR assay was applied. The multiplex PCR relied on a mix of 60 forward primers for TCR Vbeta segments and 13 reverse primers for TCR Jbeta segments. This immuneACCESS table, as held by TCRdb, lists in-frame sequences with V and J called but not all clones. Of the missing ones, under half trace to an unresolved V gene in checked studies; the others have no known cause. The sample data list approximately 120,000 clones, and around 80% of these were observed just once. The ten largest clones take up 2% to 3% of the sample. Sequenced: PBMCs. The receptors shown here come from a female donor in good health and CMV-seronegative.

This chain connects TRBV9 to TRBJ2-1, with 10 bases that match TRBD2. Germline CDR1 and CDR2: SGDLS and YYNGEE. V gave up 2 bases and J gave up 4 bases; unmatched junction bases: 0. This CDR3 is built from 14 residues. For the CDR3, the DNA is TGTGCCAGCAGCGTTAGCGGGGGGTACAATGAGCAGTTCTTC. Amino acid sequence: CASSVSGGYNEQFF.

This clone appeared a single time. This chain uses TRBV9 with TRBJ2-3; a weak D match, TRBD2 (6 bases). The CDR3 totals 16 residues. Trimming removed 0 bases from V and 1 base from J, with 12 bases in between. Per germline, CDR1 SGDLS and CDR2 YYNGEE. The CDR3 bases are TGTGCCAGCAGCGTAGCTCTCGGCGGGGGCACAGATACGCAGTATTTT. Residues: CASSVALGGGTDTQYF.

CDR3 coding DNA: TGTGCCAGCAGCTTACTTTCAGGGGAAAAACTGTTTTTT. Translation: CASSLLSGEKLFF. The V and J genes are TRBV7-8 and TRBJ1-4; possible D gene TRBD1, 5 bases. The CDR3 runs 13 residues. CDR1 and CDR2 (germline): SGHVS, FQNEAQ. Trimming cost V 2 bases and J 8 bases, with 9 bases left between them.